The clone carrying this T cell receptor (beta chain) was recorded many times. These data are taken from a study of human T cells and chemical hapten exposure. The germline V gene encodes CDR1 SQVTM and CDR2 ANQGSEA. V was shortened by 2 bases and J by 4 bases, with 8 bases between the two germline ends. This CDR3 is built from 12 residues. Researchers extracted total RNA from unfractionated whole blood. In the authors' methods: Across samples, TCR counts had a median of roughly 91,000 and ranged from about 20,000 to 690,600. MiXCR, run by TCRdb on the 5' RACE reads, gives a single entry per CDR3 protein. The V and J calls here are based on TCRdb, not the publication. The sample lists approximately 150,000 distinct CDR3 sequences; 4.1% were seen once.

The TCR comes from a female donor in good health. The V and J genes are TRBV29-1 and TRBJ1-1; D gene ambiguous. CDR3 sequence reads: CSVESEGTEAFF. In DNA form, the CDR3 reads TGCAGCGTTGAATCCGAAGGCACTGAAGCTTTCTTT.